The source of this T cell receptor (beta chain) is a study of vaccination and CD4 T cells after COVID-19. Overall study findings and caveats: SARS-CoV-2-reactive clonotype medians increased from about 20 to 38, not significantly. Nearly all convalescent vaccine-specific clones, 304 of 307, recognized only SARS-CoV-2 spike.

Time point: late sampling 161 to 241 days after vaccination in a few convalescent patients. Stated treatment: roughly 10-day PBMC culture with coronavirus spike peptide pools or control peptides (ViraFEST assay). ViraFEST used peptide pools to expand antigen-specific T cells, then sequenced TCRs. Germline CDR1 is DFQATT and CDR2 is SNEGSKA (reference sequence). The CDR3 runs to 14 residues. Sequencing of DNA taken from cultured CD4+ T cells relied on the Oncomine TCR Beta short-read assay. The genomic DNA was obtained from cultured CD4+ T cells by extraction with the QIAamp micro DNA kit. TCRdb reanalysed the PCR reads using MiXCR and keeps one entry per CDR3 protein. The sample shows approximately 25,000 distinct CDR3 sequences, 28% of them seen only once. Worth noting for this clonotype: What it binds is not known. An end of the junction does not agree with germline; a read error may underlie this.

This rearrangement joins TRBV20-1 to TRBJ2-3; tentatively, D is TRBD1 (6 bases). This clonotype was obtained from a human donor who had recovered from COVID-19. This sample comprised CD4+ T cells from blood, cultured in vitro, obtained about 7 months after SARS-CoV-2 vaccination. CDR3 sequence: CSATGTQSTDTQYF. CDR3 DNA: TGCAGTGCAACAGGGACACAGAGCACAGACACGCAGTATTTT.